Following are 29 T cell receptor beta chains from one sample sequenced in a study of shared clonotypes between healthy human individuals. Clones were read by immunoSEQ multiplex PCR, and TCRdb kept only the in-frame ones, dropping some. The sample holds some 550,000 clones, almost 97% seen once. Sequenced input: naive CD4+ T cells sorted from blood. Subset indicated: CD45RA+ positively selected. The receptors stem from a woman younger than 45 in good health.

The genes are TRBV10-3 and TRBJ2-7; possibly TRBD2 for D (5 bases). Germline V CDR1 and CDR2: ENHRY, SYGVKD. The V end lost 5 bases, the J end lost 5 bases, and 13 bases lay between the germline ends. The CDR3 spans 13 residues. Here the CDR3 reads CAISNNVGDEQYF. DNA of the CDR3: TGTGCCATCAGTAATAATGTGGGAGACGAGCAGTACTTC.

J is TRBJ1-3 and V is TRBV7-9; no firm D call. The length of the CDR3 is 13 residues. Trimming left V 7 bases short and J 8 bases short, with 15 bases between. In germline, CDR1 is SEHNR, CDR2 FQNEAQ (reference sequence). The chain's CDR3 is CASNPRAGDTIYF. The CDR3 coding sequence is TGTGCCAGCAATCCCCGGGCCGGGGACACCATATATTTT.

The chain links TRBV6-4 to TRBJ2-6; D is possibly TRBD1 (5 bases). The CDR3 runs to 14 residues. Trimming stripped 5 bases from V and 1 base from J, with 6 bases between. Germline V CDR1 and CDR2: MRHNA, SNTAGT. This CDR3 is CASSPGSGANVLTF. CDR3 nucleotide sequence: TGTGCCAGCAGTCCAGGGTCTGGGGCCAACGTCCTGACTTTC.

A single count supports this clone. The chain combines TRBV30 with TRBJ2-2, with 10 bases identical to TRBD2. Germline CDR1 reads GTSNPN; CDR2 reads SVGIG (reference sequence). V lost 2 bases to trimming and J lost 7 bases; unmatched junction nucleotides: 7. CDR3 length equals 15 residues. CDR3 loop: CAWSKAGGPIGELFF. As DNA, the CDR3 is TGTGCCTGGAGTAAAGCGGGAGGGCCGATCGGGGAGCTGTTTTTT.

CDR3 amino acids: CASSLVPGYSGANVLTF. CDR3 sequence (DNA): TGCGCCAGCAGCTTGGTTCCAGGCTACTCTGGGGCCAACGTCCTGACTTTC. J is TRBJ2-6 and V is TRBV5-1; unclear D gene. Germline loops: CDR1 SGHRS, CDR2 YFSETQ. Trimming removed 0 bases at V and 0 bases at J, with 10 bases between. This CDR3 region has 17 residues.

The V call is TRBV19, the J call TRBJ2-2, with 8 bases lining up with TRBD1. The V segment lost 1 base and the J segment 4 bases; nucleotides outside the gene matches: 2. Looked up from germline, CDR1 is LNHDA and CDR2 is SQIVND (reference sequence). There are 15 residues in the CDR3. In DNA, the CDR3 is TGTGCCAGTAGTATAGTACAGGGGGGCACCGGGGAGCTGTTTTTT. Its protein product is CASSIVQGGTGELFF.

V gene TRBV14 combines with J gene TRBJ2-3; 7 bases are a match to TRBD2. Trimming took 2 bases from V and 2 from J; bases not matched to a gene: 22. The CDR3 has 21 amino acids. The germline gives CDR1 SGHDN, CDR2 FVKESK. The CDR3 coding sequence is TGTGCCAGCAGCCAACTAAGACGGGAGGCCCGTCCGGATCTAAACACAGATACGCAGTATTTT. Translating it yields CASSQLRREARPDLNTDTQYF.

This chain joins TRBV27 and TRBJ2-5, with D unclear. The CDR3 is made up of 15 amino acids. The germline gives CDR1 MNHEY, CDR2 SMNVEV (reference sequence). Trimming took off 3 bases at V and 1 base at J, with 12 bases between the two ends. The CDR3 is CASSFYGSSQETQYF. The DNA for the CDR3 is TGTGCCAGCAGTTTTTACGGGTCCTCCCAAGAGACCCAGTACTTC.

The chain recombines TRBV5-1 with TRBJ2-7; TRBD2 aligns across 12 bases. V was clipped by 3 bases and J by 0 bases; unmatched bases: 10. Germline CDR1 and CDR2: SGHRS and YFSETQ. The CDR3 length is 18 residues. CDR3 amino acids: CASSSGASGRGSSYEQYF. The CDR3 nucleotides are TGCGCCAGCAGCTCCGGGGCTAGCGGGAGGGGAAGCTCCTACGAGCAGTACTTC.

This sequence joins TRBV10-2 and TRBJ2-1; D remains ambiguous. The CDR3 extends over 15 amino acids. V dropped 4 bases and J dropped 1 base, with 11 bases sitting between them. CDR1 WSHSY and CDR2 SAAADI come from the germline V gene. The CDR3 coding sequence is TGCGCCAGCAGTGGGGATCCCGATTCCTACAATGAGCAGTTCTTC. Translation: CASSGDPDSYNEQFF.

The chain links TRBV11-2 to TRBJ2-2, with 7 bases fitting TRBD2. Germline CDR1 SGHAT, CDR2 FQNNGV. The CDR3 contains 18 residues. J was trimmed by 4 bases and V by 0 bases; bases with no gene match: 11. The CDR3 nucleotides read TGTGCCAGCAGCTTAGAAGGAATCCTTCGGGAGGCCACCGGGGAGCTGTTTTTT. Translation gives CASSLEGILREATGELFF.

This clone was recorded only once. The rearrangement joins TRBV5-5 to TRBJ1-5, with D uncertain. There are 16 residues in the CDR3. V lost 2 bases and J 3 bases, leaving 15 bases between the germline ends. Germline loops: CDR1 SGHKS, CDR2 YYEKEE (reference sequence). The CDR3 DNA is TGTGCCAGCAGCTTCTCGATTGGGCGGAACAATCAGCCCCAGCATTTT. Translated, it gives CASSFSIGRNNQPQHF.

The chain uses TRBV30 and TRBJ2-7; D remains ambiguous. The CDR3 loop spans 14 amino acids. The germline CDR1 and CDR2 sequences are GTSNPN and SVGIG (reference sequence). The V and J ends lost 0 bases and 1 base respectively, with 10 bases between them. The CDR3 here is CAWSVLHSSYEQYF. DNA of the CDR3: TGTGCCTGGAGTGTACTCCACAGTTCCTACGAGCAGTACTTC.

This sequence joins TRBV18 and TRBJ1-1, with 8 bases fitting TRBD1. This CDR3 has 15 residues. V dropped 5 bases and J dropped 0; count of bases not matched to a gene: 5. The germline V gene encodes CDR1 KGHSH and CDR2 LQKENI. The CDR3 coding sequence is TGTGCCAGCTCAGGACAGGGTACGATGAACACTGAAGCTTTCTTT. Translation gives CASSGQGTMNTEAFF.

The chain carries TRBV11-2 and TRBJ1-6; D is ambiguous. Between the trimmed V and J ends, which lost 5 bases and 9 bases, there was a span of 17 bases. The CDR3 has 15 amino acids. The germline CDR1 and CDR2 sequences are SGHAT and FQNNGV. The CDR3 is CASSLSEGPRSPLHF. The CDR3, as DNA: TGTGCCAGCAGCCTTAGTGAGGGCCCGCGTTCACCCCTCCACTTT.

This chain's CDR3 is CASSPQGVEQFF. The CDR3 DNA follows: TGTGCCAGCAGCCCACAGGGCGTTGAGCAGTTCTTC. The chain links TRBV7-9 to TRBJ2-1, with D possibly matching TRBD1 (6 bases). The CDR3 spans 12 residues. Trimming stripped 5 bases from V and 9 bases from J, with 11 bases between. The germline gives CDR1 SEHNR, CDR2 FQNEAQ (reference sequence).

The rearrangement joins TRBV28 to TRBJ1-1, with D maybe TRBD1 (5 bases). V was trimmed by 6 bases and J by 0 bases, leaving 5 bases between them. Germline CDR1 and CDR2: MDHEN and SYDVKM. This CDR3 spans 12 amino acids. CDR3 nucleotide sequence: TGTGCCAGCAGGGACATGAACACTGAAGCTTTCTTT. It yields the protein CASRDMNTEAFF.

The rearrangement uses TRBV6-1 and TRBJ2-7; D could derive from TRBD1 or TRBD2 (6 bases each). Germline V gene data show CDR1 as MNHNS and CDR2 as SASEGT. Trimming shortened V by 7 bases and J by 2 bases, and 15 bases separated the two germline ends. The CDR3 runs 14 residues. The CDR3: CASTRRGGTYEQYF. CDR3 DNA: TGTGCCAGCACTAGGCGAGGGGGGACCTACGAGCAGTACTTC.

This sequence joins TRBV5-4 and TRBJ2-2; no firm D call. Trimming left V 0 bases short and J 0 bases short, with 6 bases between. CDR3 size: 15 residues. Germline V gene data show CDR1 as SGHNT and CDR2 as YYREEE (reference sequence). DNA of the CDR3: TGTGCCAGCAGCTTGGAAAGCTCGAACACCGGGGAGCTGTTTTTT. Protein: CASSLESSNTGELFF. Filled out from reference TRBV5-4 and TRBJ2-2, the complete variable domain reads ETGVTQSPTHLIKTRGQQVTLRCSSQSGHNTVSWYQQALGQGPQFIFQYYREEENGRGNFPPRFSGLQFPNYSSELNVNALELDDSALYLCASSLESSNTGELFFGEGSRLTVL.

This chain connects TRBV11-3 to TRBJ2-1; D not certain. CDR3 length equals 15 residues. In germline, CDR1 is SGHNT, CDR2 YENEEA. Trimming shortened V by 5 bases and J by 5 bases, and 16 bases separated the two germline ends. CDR3 sequence (DNA): TGTGCCAGCAGCCCCTACGGGTGGGAAGACAATGAGCAGTTCTTC. Its translation is CASSPYGWEDNEQFF.

This clone has a single count. The V call is TRBV28, the J call TRBJ2-2; 10 nucleotides agree with TRBD2. This CDR3 contains 15 residues. The V segment lost 6 bases and the J segment 7 bases; nucleotides outside the gene matches: 8. In germline, CDR1 is MDHEN, CDR2 SYDVKM. For the CDR3, the DNA is TGTGCCAGCAGCCGAGGGACTAGCGTCGTCGGGGAGCTGTTTTTT. Amino acid sequence: CASSRGTSVVGELFF. The whole variable domain, remainder taken from reference TRBV28 and TRBJ2-2, is DVKVTQSSRYLVKRTGEKVFLECVQDMDHENMFWYRQDPGLGLRLIYFSYDVKMKEKGDIPEGYSVSREKKERFSLILESASTNQTSMYLCASSRGTSVVGELFFGEGSRLTVL.

The chain combines TRBV28 with TRBJ1-1; D gene unclear. Between the trimmed V and J ends, which lost 1 base and 5 bases, there was a span of 8 bases. From germline, CDR1 is MDHEN and CDR2 SYDVKM. This CDR3 has 13 residues. CDR3 nucleotides: TGTGCCAGCAGTTTATCTGCATGGACTGAAGCTTTCTTT. It yields the protein CASSLSAWTEAFF.

The gene calls are TRBV11-3 and TRBJ2-1; D may be TRBD1 (7 bases). The length of the CDR3 is 15 residues. Trimming shortened V by 2 bases and J by 3 bases, and 11 bases separated the two germline ends. Germline CDR1 reads SGHNT; CDR2 reads YENEEA. The CDR3 reads CASSLTGEDYNEQFF. CDR3 in DNA: TGTGCCAGCAGCTTAACAGGGGAGGACTACAATGAGCAGTTCTTC. Full variable domain (outside the CDR3, taken from reference TRBV11-3 and TRBJ2-1): EAGVVQSPRYKIIEKKQPVAFWCNPISGHNTLYWYLQNLGQGPELLIRYENEEAVDDSQLPKDRFSAERLKGVDSTLKIQPAELGDSAVYLCASSLTGEDYNEQFFGPGTRLTVL.

The chain links TRBV21-1 to TRBJ2-5. TRBV21-1 is a documented pseudogene. The CDR3 contains 18 residues. The CDR3 protein is CASSKGRDIWRSQETQYF. The CDR3 DNA reads TGTGCCAGCAGCAAAGGGCGGGACATTTGGCGATCCCAAGAGACCCAGTACTTC.

This rearrangement joins TRBV9 to TRBJ2-2; D unresolved. Germline V CDR1 and CDR2: SGDLS, YYNGEE. Trimming shortened V by 4 bases and J by 4 bases, and 11 bases separated the two germline ends. The CDR3 length is 14 residues. CDR3: CASSLTGSTGELFF. The CDR3 region has the DNA TGTGCCAGCAGCCTCACTGGAAGCACCGGGGAGCTGTTTTTT.

This chain links TRBV6-6 with TRBJ2-1; 7 positions agree with TRBD2. This CDR3 is 15 amino acids long. From germline, CDR1 is MNHNY and CDR2 SVGAGI (reference sequence). V lost 5 bases to trimming and J lost 1 base; unmatched junction nucleotides: 5. The CDR3 is CASSPNSGSYNEQFF. CDR3 in DNA: TGTGCCAGCAGTCCAAATAGCGGGTCCTACAATGAGCAGTTCTTC.

The chain recombines TRBV5-4 with TRBJ2-3, with D perhaps matching TRBD2 (5 bases). V was shortened by 2 bases and J by 0 bases, with 10 bases between the two germline ends. CDR1 is SGHNT, CDR2 YYREEE, per germline (reference sequence). The CDR3 consists of 15 residues. The CDR3 sequence is CASSFQRMSTDTQYF. The CDR3 nucleotides read TGTGCCAGCAGCTTTCAGCGGATGAGCACAGATACGCAGTATTTT.

The V call is TRBV7-9, the J call TRBJ1-5, with TRBD1 as a possible D gene (5 bases). The CDR3 spans 15 residues. From germline, CDR1 is SEHNR and CDR2 FQNEAQ (reference sequence). V lost 5 bases, J lost 0 bases, and 11 bases lay in between. The CDR3 nucleotides are TGTGCCAGCAGCGCCGGGGCCAATAGCAATCAGCCCCAGCATTTT. It is translated as CASSAGANSNQPQHF.

The chain links TRBV7-8 to TRBJ2-5; D gene unclear. The CDR3 consists of 11 residues. Germline V CDR1 and CDR2: SGHVS, FQNEAQ. Trimming took 5 bases from V and 2 from J, leaving 3 bases between them. The CDR3 sequence: CASSRQETQYF. In DNA form, the CDR3 reads TGTGCCAGCAGCAGACAAGAGACCCAGTACTTC.